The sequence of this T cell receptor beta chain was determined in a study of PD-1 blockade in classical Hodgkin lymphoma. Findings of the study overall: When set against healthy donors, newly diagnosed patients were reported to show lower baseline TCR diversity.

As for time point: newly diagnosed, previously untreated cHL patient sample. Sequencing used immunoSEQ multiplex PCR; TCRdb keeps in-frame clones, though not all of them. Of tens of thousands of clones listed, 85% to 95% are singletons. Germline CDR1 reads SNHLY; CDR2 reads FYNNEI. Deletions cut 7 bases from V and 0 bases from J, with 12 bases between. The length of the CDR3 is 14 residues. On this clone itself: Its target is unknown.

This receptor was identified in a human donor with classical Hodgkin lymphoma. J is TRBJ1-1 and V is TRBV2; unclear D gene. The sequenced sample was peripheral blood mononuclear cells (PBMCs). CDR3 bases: TGTGCCAGCACCGATGACGGGGTGAACACTGAAGCTTTCTTT. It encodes CASTDDGVNTEAFF.